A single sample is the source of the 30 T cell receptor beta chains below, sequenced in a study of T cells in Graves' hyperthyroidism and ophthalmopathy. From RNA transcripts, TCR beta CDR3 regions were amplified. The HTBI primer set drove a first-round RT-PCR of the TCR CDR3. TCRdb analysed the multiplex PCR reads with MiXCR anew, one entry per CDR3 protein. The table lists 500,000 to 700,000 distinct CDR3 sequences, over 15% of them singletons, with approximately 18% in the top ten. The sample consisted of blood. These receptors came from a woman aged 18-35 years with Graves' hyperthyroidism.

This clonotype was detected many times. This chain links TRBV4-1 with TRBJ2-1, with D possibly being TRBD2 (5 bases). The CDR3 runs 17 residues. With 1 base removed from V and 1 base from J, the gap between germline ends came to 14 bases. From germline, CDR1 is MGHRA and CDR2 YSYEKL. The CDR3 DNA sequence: TGCGCCAGCAGCCAAGGTATCCAGCGCGGGTCCTACAATGAGCAGTTCTTC. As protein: CASSQGIQRGSYNEQFF.

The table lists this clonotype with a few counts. The CDR3 nucleotides read TGCAGCGCCCGCGTCTCCTACAATGAGCAGTTCTTC. Translation: CSARVSYNEQFF. The rearrangement joins TRBV29-1 to TRBJ2-1; D is undetermined. CDR1 and CDR2 (germline): SQVTM, ANQGSEA. The CDR3 runs to 12 residues. The V end was cut by 7 bases, the J end by 0 bases, with 7 bases between.

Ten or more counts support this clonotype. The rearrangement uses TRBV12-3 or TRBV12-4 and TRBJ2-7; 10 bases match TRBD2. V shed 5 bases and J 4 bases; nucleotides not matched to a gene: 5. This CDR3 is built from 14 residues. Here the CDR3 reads CASSSGRALYEQYF. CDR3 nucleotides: TGTGCCAGCAGTAGCGGGAGGGCCCTTTACGAGCAGTACTTC.

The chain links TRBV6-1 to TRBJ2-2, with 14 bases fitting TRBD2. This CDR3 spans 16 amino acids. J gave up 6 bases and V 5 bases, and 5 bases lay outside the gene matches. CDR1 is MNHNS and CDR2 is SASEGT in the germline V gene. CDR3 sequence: CASSRPTSGRAGELFF. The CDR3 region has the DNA TGTGCCAGCAGTAGGCCGACTAGCGGGAGGGCCGGGGAGCTGTTTTTT.

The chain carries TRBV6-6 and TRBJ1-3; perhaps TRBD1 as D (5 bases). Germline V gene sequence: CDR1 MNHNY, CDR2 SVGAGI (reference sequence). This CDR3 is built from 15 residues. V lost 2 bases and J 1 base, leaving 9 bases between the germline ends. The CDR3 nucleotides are TGTGCCAGCAGTTACCGAGGGGCGTCTGGAAACACCATATATTTT. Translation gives CASSYRGASGNTIYF.

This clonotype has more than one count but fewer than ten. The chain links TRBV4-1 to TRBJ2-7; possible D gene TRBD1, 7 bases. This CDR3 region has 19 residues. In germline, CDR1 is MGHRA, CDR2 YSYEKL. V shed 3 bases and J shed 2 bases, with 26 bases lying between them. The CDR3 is CASSHYKEEGRGNPYEQYF. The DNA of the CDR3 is TGCGCCAGCAGCCACTACAAAGAGGAGGGCAGGGGGAACCCCTACGAGCAGTACTTC.

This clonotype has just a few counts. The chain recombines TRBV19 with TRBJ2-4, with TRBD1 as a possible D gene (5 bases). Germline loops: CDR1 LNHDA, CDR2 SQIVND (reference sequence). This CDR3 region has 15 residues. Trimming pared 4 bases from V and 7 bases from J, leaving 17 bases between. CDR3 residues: CASSTTPGMRNIQYF. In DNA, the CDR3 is TGTGCCAGTAGTACTACCCCAGGGATGCGGAACATTCAGTACTTC.

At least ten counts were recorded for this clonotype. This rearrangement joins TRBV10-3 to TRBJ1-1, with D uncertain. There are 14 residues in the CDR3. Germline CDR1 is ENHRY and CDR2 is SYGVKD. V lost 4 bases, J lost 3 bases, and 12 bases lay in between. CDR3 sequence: CAISGLRADTEAFF. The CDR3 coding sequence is TGTGCCATCAGTGGACTAAGGGCCGACACTGAAGCTTTCTTT.

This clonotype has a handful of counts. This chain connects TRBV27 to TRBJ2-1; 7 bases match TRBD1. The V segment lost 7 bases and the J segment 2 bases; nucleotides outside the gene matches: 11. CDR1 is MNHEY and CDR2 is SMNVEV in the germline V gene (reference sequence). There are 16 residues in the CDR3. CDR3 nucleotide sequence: TGTGCCAGCAACGGCATTAGGACAGGTCCCTACAATGAGCAGTTCTTC. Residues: CASNGIRTGPYNEQFF.

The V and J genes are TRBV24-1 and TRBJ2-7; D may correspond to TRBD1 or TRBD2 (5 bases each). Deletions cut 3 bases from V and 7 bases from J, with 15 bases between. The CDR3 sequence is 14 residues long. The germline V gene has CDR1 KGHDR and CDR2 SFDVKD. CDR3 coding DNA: TGTGCCACCAGTGATCCGGGGACCGGCGAAGAGCAGTACTTC. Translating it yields CATSDPGTGEEQYF.

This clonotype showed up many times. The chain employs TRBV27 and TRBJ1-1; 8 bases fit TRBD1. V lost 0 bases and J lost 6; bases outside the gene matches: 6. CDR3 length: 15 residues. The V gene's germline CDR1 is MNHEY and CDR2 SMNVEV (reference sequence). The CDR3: CASSLSYRGRPEAFF. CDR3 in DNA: TGTGCCAGCAGTTTATCGTACAGGGGGAGGCCTGAAGCTTTCTTT.

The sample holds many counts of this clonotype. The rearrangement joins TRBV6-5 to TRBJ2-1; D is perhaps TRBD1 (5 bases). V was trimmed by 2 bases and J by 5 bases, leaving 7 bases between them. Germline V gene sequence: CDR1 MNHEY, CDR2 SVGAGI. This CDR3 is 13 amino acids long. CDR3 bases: TGTGCCAGCAGTTACGGCAGGGACAATGAGCAGTTCTTC. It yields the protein CASSYGRDNEQFF.

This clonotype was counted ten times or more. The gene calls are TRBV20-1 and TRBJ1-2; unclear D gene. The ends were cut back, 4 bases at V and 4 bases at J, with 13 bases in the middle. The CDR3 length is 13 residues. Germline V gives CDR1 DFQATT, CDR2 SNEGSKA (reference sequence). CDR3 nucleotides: TGCAGTGCTACCCGAGGCCTAAGCTATGGCTACACCTTC. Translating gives CSATRGLSYGYTF.

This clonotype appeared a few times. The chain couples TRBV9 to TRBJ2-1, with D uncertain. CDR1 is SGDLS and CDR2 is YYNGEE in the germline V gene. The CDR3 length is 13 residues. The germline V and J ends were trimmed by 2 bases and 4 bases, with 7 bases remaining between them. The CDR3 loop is CASSVSVYNEQFF. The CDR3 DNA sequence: TGTGCCAGCAGCGTTTCAGTTTACAATGAGCAGTTCTTC.

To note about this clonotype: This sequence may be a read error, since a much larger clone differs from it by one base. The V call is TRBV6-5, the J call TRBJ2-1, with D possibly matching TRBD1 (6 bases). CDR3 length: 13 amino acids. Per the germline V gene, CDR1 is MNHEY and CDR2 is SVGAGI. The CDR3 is CAGSYHRDNEQFF. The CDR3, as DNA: TGTGCCGGCAGTTACCACAGGGACAATGAGCAGTTCTTC.

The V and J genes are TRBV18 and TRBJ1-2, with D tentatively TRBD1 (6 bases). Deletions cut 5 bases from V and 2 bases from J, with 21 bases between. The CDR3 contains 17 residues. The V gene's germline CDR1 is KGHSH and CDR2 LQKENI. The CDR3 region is CASSARTARALNYGYTF. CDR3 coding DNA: TGTGCCAGCTCAGCCCGGACAGCCCGAGCCCTAAACTATGGCTACACCTTC. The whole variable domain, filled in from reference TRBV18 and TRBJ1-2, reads NAGVMQNPRHLVRRRGQEARLRCSPMKGHSHVYWYRQLPEEGLKFMVYLQKENIIDESGMPKERFSAEFPKEGPSILRIQQVVRGDSAAYFCASSARTARALNYGYTFGSGTRLTVV.

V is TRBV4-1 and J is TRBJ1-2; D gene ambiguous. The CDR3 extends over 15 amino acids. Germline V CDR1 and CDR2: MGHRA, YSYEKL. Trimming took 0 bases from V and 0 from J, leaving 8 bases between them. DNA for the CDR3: TGCGCCAGCAGCCAAGACCCTCTAACTAACTATGGCTACACCTTC. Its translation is CASSQDPLTNYGYTF.

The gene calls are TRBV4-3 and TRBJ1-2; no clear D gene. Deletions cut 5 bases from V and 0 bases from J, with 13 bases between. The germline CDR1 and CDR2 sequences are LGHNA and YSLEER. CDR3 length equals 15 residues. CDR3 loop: CASSAGGHTNYGYTF. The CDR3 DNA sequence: TGCGCCAGCAGCGCAGGAGGGCATACTAACTATGGCTACACCTTC.

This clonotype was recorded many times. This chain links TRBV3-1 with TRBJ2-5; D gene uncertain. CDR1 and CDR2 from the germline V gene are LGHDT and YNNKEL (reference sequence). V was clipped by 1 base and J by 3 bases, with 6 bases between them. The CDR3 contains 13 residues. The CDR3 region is CASSQAYEETQYF. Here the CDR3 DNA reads TGTGCCAGCAGCCAAGCCTACGAAGAGACCCAGTACTTC.

CDR3 amino acids: CASRRDIANYGYTF. Here the CDR3 DNA reads TGTGCCAGCAGGAGGGACATAGCTAACTATGGCTACACCTTC. The V and J genes are TRBV6-1 and TRBJ1-2, with D perhaps matching TRBD1 (6 bases). CDR3 size: 14 residues. Trimming removed 6 bases at V and 0 bases at J, with 11 bases between. The V gene's germline CDR1 is MNHNS and CDR2 SASEGT.

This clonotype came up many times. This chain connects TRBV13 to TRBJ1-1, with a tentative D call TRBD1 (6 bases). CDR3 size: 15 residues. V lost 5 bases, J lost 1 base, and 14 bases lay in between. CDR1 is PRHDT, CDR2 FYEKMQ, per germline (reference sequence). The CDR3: CASSPGQLRNTEAFF. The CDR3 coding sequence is TGTGCCAGCAGCCCTGGACAGTTACGGAACACTGAAGCTTTCTTT.

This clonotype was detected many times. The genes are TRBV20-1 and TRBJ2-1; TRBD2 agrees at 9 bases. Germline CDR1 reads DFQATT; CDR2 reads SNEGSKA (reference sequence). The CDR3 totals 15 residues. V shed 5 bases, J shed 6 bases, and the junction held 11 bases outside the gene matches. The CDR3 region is CSARLPGLALNEQFF. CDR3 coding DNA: TGCAGTGCTCGCCTACCGGGACTAGCCCTCAATGAGCAGTTCTTC.

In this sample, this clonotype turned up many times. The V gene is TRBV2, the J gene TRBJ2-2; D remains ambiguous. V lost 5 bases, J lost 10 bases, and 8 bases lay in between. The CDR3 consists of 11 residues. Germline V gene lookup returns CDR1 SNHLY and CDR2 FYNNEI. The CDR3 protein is CASSLATELFF. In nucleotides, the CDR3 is TGTGCCAGCAGTTTGGCAACGGAGCTGTTTTTT.

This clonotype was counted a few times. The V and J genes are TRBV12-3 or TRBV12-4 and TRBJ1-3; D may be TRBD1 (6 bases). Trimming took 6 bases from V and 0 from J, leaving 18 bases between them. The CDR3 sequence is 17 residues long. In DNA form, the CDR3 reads TGTGCCAGCAGCTCGAGGGGGGGGGCCACCTCTGGAAACACCATATATTTT. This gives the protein CASSSRGGATSGNTIYF.

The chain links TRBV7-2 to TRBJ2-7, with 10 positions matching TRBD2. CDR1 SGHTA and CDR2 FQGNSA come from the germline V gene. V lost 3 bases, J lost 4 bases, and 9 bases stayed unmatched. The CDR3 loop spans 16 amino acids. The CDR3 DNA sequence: TGTGCCAGCAGCTTCGCTTCGACTAGCGGGTTTTACGAGCAGTACTTC. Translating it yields CASSFASTSGFYEQYF.

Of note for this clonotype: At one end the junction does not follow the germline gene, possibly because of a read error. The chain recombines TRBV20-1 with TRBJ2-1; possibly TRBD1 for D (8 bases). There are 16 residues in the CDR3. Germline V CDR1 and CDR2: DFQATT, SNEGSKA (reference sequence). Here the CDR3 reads CSARHRGGSSYNGQFF. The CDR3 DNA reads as TGCAGTGCTAGACACAGGGGGGGTTCCTCCTACAATGGGCAGTTCTTC.

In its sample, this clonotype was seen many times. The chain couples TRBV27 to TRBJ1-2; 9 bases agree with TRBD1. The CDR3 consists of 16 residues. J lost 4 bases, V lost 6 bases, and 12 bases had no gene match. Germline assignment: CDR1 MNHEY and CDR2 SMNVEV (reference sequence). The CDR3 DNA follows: TGTGCCAGCAGCTCTGGAGGGACAGGGCCCACCTATGGCTACACCTTC. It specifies CASSSGGTGPTYGYTF.

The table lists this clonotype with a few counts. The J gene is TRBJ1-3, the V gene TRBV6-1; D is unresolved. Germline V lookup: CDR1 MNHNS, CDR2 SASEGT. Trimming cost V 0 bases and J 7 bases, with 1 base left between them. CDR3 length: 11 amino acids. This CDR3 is CASSEANTIYF. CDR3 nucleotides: TGTGCCAGCAGTGAAGCGAACACCATATATTTT.

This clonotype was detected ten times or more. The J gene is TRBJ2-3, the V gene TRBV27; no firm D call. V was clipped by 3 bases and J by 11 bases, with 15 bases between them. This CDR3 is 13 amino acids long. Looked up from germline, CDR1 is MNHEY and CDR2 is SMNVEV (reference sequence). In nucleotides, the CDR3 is TGTGCCAGCAGTTTGACCGCCCCTTTTGTGCAGTATTTT. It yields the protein CASSLTAPFVQYF.

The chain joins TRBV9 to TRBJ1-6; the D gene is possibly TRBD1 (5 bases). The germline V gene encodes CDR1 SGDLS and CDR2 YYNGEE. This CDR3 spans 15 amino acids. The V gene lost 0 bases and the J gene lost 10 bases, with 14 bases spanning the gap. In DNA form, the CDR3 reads TGTGCCAGCAGCGTAGAAGGCTGGGGCGAATCACCCCTCCACTTT. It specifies CASSVEGWGESPLHF.